Listed here are 22 T cell receptor beta chains from one sample, sequenced in a study of T cell repertoires in cytomegalovirus infection. TCRdb passed the reads through MiXCR, listing each CDR3 protein once. Among 200,000 or so distinct CDR3 sequences listed, roughly two fifths were seen once. The antigens for these receptors are not known. The sample in question was CD8+ T cells from cultured PBMCs, obtained from culture after CMV antigen stimulation. The receptors stem from a human donor in good health (CMV status not recorded). Some clones in this sample may be carry-over from other donors' samples.

This clonotype was seen a handful of times. This chain connects TRBV12-3 or TRBV12-4 to TRBJ2-1; D remains unclear. The ends were cut back, 7 bases at V and 5 bases at J, with 12 bases in the middle. The CDR3 runs to 13 residues. The chain's CDR3 is CASTVPEDNEQFF. In DNA form, the CDR3 reads TGTGCCAGCACTGTCCCCGAAGACAATGAGCAGTTCTTC.

On this clonotype itself: The junction departs from the called germline gene at one end, perhaps through a read error. V gene TRBV4-1 combines with J gene TRBJ1-4; D call uncertain. The CDR3 runs 18 residues. Per germline, CDR1 MGHRA and CDR2 YSYEKL. The CDR3 region is CASSLSRWRAPTNEKLFF. DNA of the CDR3: TGTGCCAGCAGCCTCTCCCGGTGGAGGGCTCCAACTAATGAAAAACTGTTTTTT.

This clonotype has more than one count but fewer than ten. The CDR3 protein is CASSPNNSPLHF. The CDR3, as DNA: TGTGCCAGCAGTCCCAATAATTCACCCCTCCACTTT. V is TRBV28 and J is TRBJ1-6; D remains unclear. The V gene lost 5 bases and the J gene lost 5 bases, with 4 bases spanning the gap. The CDR3 is made up of 12 amino acids. The germline gives CDR1 MDHEN, CDR2 SYDVKM.

This clonotype showed up just once. The chain combines TRBV12-5 with TRBJ1-2; 9 bases align to TRBD1. The J segment lost 8 bases and the V segment lost 2 bases, leaving 6 bases of the junction unmatched. Germline-derived CDR1 and CDR2 are LGHNT and FRNRAP. The length of the CDR3 is 14 residues. The DNA for the CDR3 is TGTGCTAGTGGTTTGAACACAGGGGGCAAGGGCTACACCTTC. It yields the protein CASGLNTGGKGYTF. The full variable domain, completed using reference TRBV12-5 and TRBJ1-2, is DARVTQTPRHKVTEMGQEVTMRCQPILGHNTVFWYRQTMMQGLELLAYFRNRAPLDDSGMPKDRFSAEMPDATLATLKIQPSEPRDSAVYFCASGLNTGGKGYTFGSGTRLTVV.

This clonotype was detected only a few times. The rearrangement links TRBV27 to TRBJ1-4; tentatively, D is TRBD1 (5 bases). This CDR3 is 15 amino acids long. Trimming shortened V by 5 bases and J by 8 bases, and 18 bases separated the two germline ends. Looked up from germline, CDR1 is MNHEY and CDR2 is SMNVEV (reference sequence). CDR3 region: CASSPPPGKNEKLFF. The CDR3 nucleotides are TGTGCCAGCAGTCCCCCGCCAGGGAAGAACGAAAAACTGTTTTTT. Supplemented by reference TRBV27 and TRBJ1-4, the full variable domain reads EAQVTQNPRYLITVTGKKLTVTCSQNMNHEYMSWYRQDPGLGLRQIYYSMNVEVTDKGDVPEGYKVSRKEKRNFPLILESPSPNQTSLYFCASSPPPGKNEKLFFGSGTQLSVL.

CDR3 region: CASSQGWEGGTEAFF. Written as DNA, the CDR3 is TGCGCCAGCAGCCAAGGGTGGGAGGGGGGCACTGAAGCTTTCTTT. The V gene is TRBV4-1, the J gene TRBJ1-1; maybe TRBD1 (6 bases). Germline V gene lookup returns CDR1 MGHRA and CDR2 YSYEKL. CDR3 length equals 15 residues. V gave up 1 base and J gave up 4 bases, with 13 bases separating them.

The rearrangement links TRBV5-6 to TRBJ1-1; D might be TRBD1 (6 bases). CDR3 length: 16 residues. CDR1 is SGHDT, CDR2 YYEEEE, per germline. V was pared by 0 bases and J by 1 base, with 13 bases between. The CDR3: CASSLELGQTNTEAFF. The CDR3 region has the DNA TGTGCCAGCAGCTTGGAATTAGGACAGACGAACACTGAAGCTTTCTTT.

In this sample, this clonotype turned up a few times. V usage is TRBV7-6 and J usage is TRBJ2-5; 11 bases agree with TRBD2. With V trimmed by 5 bases and J by 1 base, 6 bases remained unmatched. CDR3 length: 16 residues. The V gene's germline CDR1 is SGHVS and CDR2 FNYEAQ. CDR3 DNA: TGTGCCAGCAGCCCGACTAGCGGGGCGACCCAAGAGACCCAGTACTTC. This sequence encodes CASSPTSGATQETQYF. The variable domain in full, with the rest retrieved from reference TRBV7-6 and TRBJ2-5, is GAGVSQSPRYKVTKRGQDVALRCDPISGHVSLYWYRQALGQGPEFLTYFNYEAQQDKSGLPNDRFSAERPEGSISTLTIQRTEQRDSAMYRCASSPTSGATQETQYFGPGTRLLVL.

The chain couples TRBV9 to TRBJ1-1, with 7 nucleotides matching TRBD1. The ends lost 3 bases at V and 0 bases at J; junction bases unmatched: 5. There are 15 residues in the CDR3. The germline CDR1 and CDR2 sequences are SGDLS and YYNGEE. In nucleotides, the CDR3 is TGTGCCAGCAGCGAGACAGGGACCATGAACACTGAAGCTTTCTTT. This sequence encodes CASSETGTMNTEAFF.

This clonotype was picked up a small number of times. The chain is built from TRBV27 and TRBJ2-1; D remains unclear. The CDR3 has 15 amino acids. V was trimmed by 2 bases and J by 0 bases, leaving 8 bases between them. Per germline, CDR1 MNHEY and CDR2 SMNVEV (reference sequence). The CDR3 reads CASSLRGNSYNEQFF. CDR3 coding DNA: TGTGCCAGCAGTTTACGTGGGAACTCCTACAATGAGCAGTTCTTC.

This clonotype showed up many times. The chain combines TRBV7-9 with TRBJ1-1; D gene ambiguous. Germline V gene lookup returns CDR1 SEHNR and CDR2 FQNEAQ (reference sequence). This CDR3 is 12 amino acids long. Trimming pared 1 base from V and 0 bases from J, leaving 0 bases between. The CDR3 DNA reads as TGTGCCAGCAGCTTAGTGAACACTGAAGCTTTCTTT. The encoded protein is CASSLVNTEAFF.

The chain joins TRBV27 to TRBJ2-7; 12 nucleotides line up with TRBD2. The germline gives CDR1 MNHEY, CDR2 SMNVEV (reference sequence). Trimming took 2 bases from V and 3 from J; bases not matched to a gene: 5. The CDR3 runs to 16 residues. CDR3 sequence reads: CASSLKLAGGFYEQYF. Here the CDR3 DNA reads TGTGCCAGCAGTTTAAAACTAGCGGGAGGTTTCTACGAGCAGTACTTC.

This chain links TRBV5-5 with TRBJ1-1; no definite D call. V shed 4 bases and J shed 1 base, with 17 bases lying between them. Germline V gene lookup returns CDR1 SGHKS and CDR2 YYEKEE (reference sequence). CDR3 length: 16 residues. CDR3 sequence: CASSATPSRGNTEAFF. CDR3 nucleotides: TGTGCCAGCAGCGCCACTCCGTCGAGAGGGAACACTGAAGCTTTCTTT.

CDR3 sequence (DNA): TGTGCCAGCAGTCTCGGACAGGGAGGGCCCTACGAGCAGTACTTC. Protein: CASSLGQGGPYEQYF. V is TRBV6-5 and J is TRBJ2-7; D might be TRBD1 (8 bases). Trimming shortened V by 5 bases and J by 2 bases, and 16 bases separated the two germline ends. The CDR3 extends over 15 amino acids. Germline assignment: CDR1 MNHEY and CDR2 SVGAGI.

This clonotype was counted at least ten times. The chain links TRBV20-1 to TRBJ2-2; TRBD1 aligns across 9 bases. J lost 6 bases, V lost 5 bases, and 4 bases had no gene match. CDR3 size: 13 residues. Germline CDR1 is DFQATT and CDR2 is SNEGSKA (reference sequence). The CDR3 DNA reads as TGCAGTGCTCTACAGGGGGCAGCCGGGGAGCTGTTTTTT. Its translation: CSALQGAAGELFF.

This clonotype was seen more than once but under ten times. The CDR3 nucleotides read TGTGCCAGCAGCTTAGGTGAGGGTGAGCAGTTCTTC. Protein product: CASSLGEGEQFF. The chain carries TRBV7-3 and TRBJ2-1; D possibly corresponds to TRBD2 (5 bases). V shed 2 bases and J shed 9 bases, with 8 bases lying between them. The CDR3 consists of 12 residues. From germline, CDR1 is SGHTA and CDR2 FQGTGA.

The chain couples TRBV2 to TRBJ2-1, with 7 bases fitting TRBD2. This CDR3 has 13 residues. The junction had 4 bases not matched to a gene; V was cut back by 5 bases and J by 6 bases. Germline V CDR1 and CDR2: SNHLY, FYNNEI. The CDR3 sequence is CASSKSSGNEQFF. The CDR3 nucleotides read TGTGCCAGCAGTAAATCTAGCGGCAATGAGCAGTTCTTC.

The rearrangement links TRBV19 to TRBJ2-2; 10 bases align to TRBD2. Germline V CDR1 and CDR2: LNHDA, SQIVND (reference sequence). The CDR3 contains 14 residues. The V and J ends lost 6 bases and 7 bases, in that order; junction bases with no gene match: 5. The CDR3 DNA follows: TGTGCCAGTAGCGCTAGCGGGAGTGGCGGGGAGCTGTTTTTT. Its protein product is CASSASGSGGELFF.

As concerns this clonotype: At one end the junction does not follow the germline gene, possibly because of a read error. This chain links TRBV5-6 with TRBJ2-5; D is undetermined. Per the germline V gene, CDR1 is SGHDT and CDR2 is YYEEEE. The CDR3 has 14 residues. CDR3 in amino acids: CASSLNPLQETKYF. In nucleotides, the CDR3 is TGTGCAAGCAGCTTGAACCCTCTTCAAGAGACCAAGTACTTC.

The chain employs TRBV7-9 and TRBJ1-2; no definite D call. V was shortened by 3 bases and J by 7 bases, with 6 bases between the two germline ends. Per the germline V gene, CDR1 is SEHNR and CDR2 is FQNEAQ (reference sequence). The CDR3 is 11 amino acids. This chain's CDR3 is CASSFSSGYTF. CDR3 DNA: TGTGCCAGCAGCTTTAGTAGTGGCTACACCTTC.

This clonotype was counted a few times. The gene calls are TRBV27 and TRBJ1-6, with a weak D call TRBD1 (5 bases). V was trimmed by 7 bases and J by 4 bases, leaving 17 bases between them. CDR3 length: 16 amino acids. Per germline, CDR1 MNHEY and CDR2 SMNVEV (reference sequence). CDR3 sequence (DNA): TGTGCCAGCACCTCCGGGGCGGCCCTTTATAATTCACCCCTCCACTTT. Translating gives CASTSGAALYNSPLHF.

This clonotype has only one observation. This rearrangement joins TRBV27 to TRBJ1-1; TRBD1 agrees at 9 bases. Germline loops: CDR1 MNHEY, CDR2 SMNVEV (reference sequence). Trimming at V came to 4 bases and at J to 5 bases, leaving 8 bases not matched to a gene. This CDR3 region has 15 residues. Written as DNA, the CDR3 is TGTGCCAGCAGTTCCTGGACAGGGGCTGGGACTGAAGCTTTCTTT. This codes for CASSSWTGAGTEAFF.